Listed below are T cell receptor beta chains from one sample, sequenced in a study of T cells in Graves' hyperthyroidism and ophthalmopathy. TCRdb independently ran MiXCR on the multiplex PCR reads; one entry per CDR3 protein. The sample carries fewer than 450,000 distinct CDR3 sequences, approximately 18% recorded once. Sequencing was performed on blood. The receptors here all came from a young woman with Graves' hyperthyroidism that later progressed to Graves' ophthalmopathy. Both conserved end residues are part of each CDR3. A D gene is named only where the DNA matches it firmly. Clone sizes are given selectively: once, few, many, or a class where the clone is expanded.

TRBD2	TRBV11-2	TRBJ2-1	many	CASSPRTSGSLWGSYNEQFF	TGTGCCAGCAGCCCTCGGACTAGCGGGAGTCTCTGGGGCTCCTACAATGAGCAGTTCTTC
-	TRBV5-1	TRBJ1-2	-	CASSLTGISYGYTF	TGCGCCAGCAGCTTGACAGGGATAAGCTATGGCTACACCTTC
TRBD1	TRBV27	TRBJ1-5	many	CASSFTGGNSNQPQHF	TGTGCCAGCAGTTTCACAGGGGGGAATAGCAATCAGCCCCAGCATTTT
-	TRBV7-2	TRBJ2-3	-	CASSLAAGSADTQYF	TGTGCCAGCAGCTTAGCGGCAGGGTCGGCAGATACGCAGTATTTT
TRBD2	TRBV12-3/TRBV12-4	TRBJ2-1	many	CASSRGRQNNEQFF	TGTGCCAGCAGTCGCGGGAGGCAAAACAATGAGCAGTTCTTC
TRBD2	TRBV7-6	TRBJ2-7	many	CASSLGTSGSIYEQYF	TGTGCCAGCAGCTTGGGGACTAGCGGGAGTATCTACGAGCAGTACTTC
-	TRBV7-6	TRBJ2-1	many	CASTERGDEQFF	TGTGCCAGCACCGAACGGGGCGATGAGCAGTTCTTC
-	TRBV7-8	TRBJ1-5	many	CASSQQSTGQPQHF	TGTGCCAGCAGCCAACAGAGTACGGGTCAGCCCCAGCATTTT
-	TRBV6-5	TRBJ1-3	-	CASSYSSTGTIYF	TGTGCCAGCAGTTACTCTTCGACCGGCACCATATATTTT
-	TRBV6-1	TRBJ2-2	few	CASRITAALFANTGELFF	TGTGCCAGCAGGATAACGGCTGCATTGTTCGCGAACACCGGGGAGCTGTTTTTT
TRBD1	TRBV4-2	TRBJ2-2	-	CASSQTGYSGELFF	TGTGCCAGCAGCCAGACAGGGTATTCCGGGGAGCTGTTTTTT
TRBD1	TRBV6-2/TRBV6-3	TRBJ2-7	many	CASSSRQGAREQYF	TGTGCCAGCAGTTCACGGCAGGGGGCTCGGGAGCAGTACTTC
-	TRBV2	TRBJ2-2	many	CATQAKTGNTGELFF	TGTGCCACCCAAGCGAAGACAGGGAACACCGGGGAGCTGTTTTTT
TRBD2	TRBV7-8	TRBJ2-1	many	CASSPRTASGINSYNEQFF	TGTGCCAGCAGCCCGAGGACCGCTAGCGGGATAAACTCCTACAATGAGCAGTTCTTC
-	TRBV12-3/TRBV12-4	TRBJ1-6	many	CASSLRQVNSPLHF	TGTGCCAGCAGTTTGAGACAGGTTAATTCACCCCTCCACTTT
-	TRBV10-1	TRBJ1-1	-	CASSEFPGITEAFF	TGCGCCAGCAGTGAGTTTCCGGGTATCACTGAAGCTTTCTTT
-	TRBV19	TRBJ2-7	-	CASRTSHRDIMREQYF	TGTGCCAGTAGAACGAGTCACAGGGACATTATGCGAGAGCAGTACTTC
TRBD2	TRBV10-3	TRBJ2-1	many	CAIRGLASSYNEQFF	TGTGCCATCAGAGGACTAGCCAGCTCCTACAATGAGCAGTTCTTC
TRBD1	TRBV10-2	TRBJ2-5	many	CASRDWDRPLLNQETQYF	TGCGCCAGCAGGGACTGGGACAGGCCACTCCTTAACCAAGAGACCCAGTACTTC
TRBD1	TRBV30	TRBJ1-1	-	CAWTRGGGGAFF	TGTGCCTGGACTAGAGGGGGCGGCGGAGCTTTCTTT
-	TRBV2	TRBJ1-2	-	CASTDQGVGYGYTF	TGTGCCAGCACGGACCAGGGTGTCGGCTATGGCTACACCTTC
-	TRBV2	TRBJ2-3	many	CASSELDTQYF	TGTGCCAGCAGTGAATTAGATACGCAGTATTTT
-	TRBV4-1	TRBJ2-5	-	CASSQVGTISETQYF	TGCGCCAGCAGCCAAGTGGGGACAATTTCGGAGACCCAGTACTTC
-	TRBV19	TRBJ1-1	few	CASSIGFGVVNTEAFF	TGTGCCAGTAGTATAGGGTTCGGGGTCGTGAACACTGAAGCTTTCTTT
TRBD2	TRBV6-1	TRBJ2-3	many	CASKSLVAGDVDTQYF	TGTGCCAGCAAGAGCCTCGTAGCGGGAGACGTAGATACGCAGTATTTT
TRBD1	TRBV20-1	TRBJ1-6	-	CSARVLGQGPFYSPLHF	TGCAGTGCTAGAGTTTTAGGACAGGGCCCTTTCTATTCACCCCTCCACTTT
TRBD2	TRBV5-1	TRBJ2-7	many	CASSLTTTSGKSYEQYF	TGCGCCAGCAGCCTAACTACGACTAGCGGCAAATCCTACGAGCAGTACTTC
TRBD1	TRBV27	TRBJ1-2	-	CASSFLDRLNYGYTF	TGTGCCAGCAGTTTCCTGGACAGGCTTAACTATGGCTACACCTTC
-	TRBV7-8	TRBJ1-1	-	CASSLGSQGRDTEACF	TGTGCCAGCAGCTTAGGATCACAGGGACGGGACACTGAAGCTTGCTTT
-	TRBV9	TRBJ2-1	few	CASSVGRGALSYNEQFF	TGTGCCAGCAGCGTAGGCCGGGGGGCTTTATCCTACAATGAGCAGTTCTTC
-	TRBV4-2	TRBJ2-5	many	CASSQGPRRGEQETQYF	TGTGCCAGCAGCCAAGGTCCCCGGAGAGGGGAGCAAGAGACCCAGTACTTC
-	TRBV12-3/TRBV12-4	TRBJ2-2	many	CASSTPWAGGTGELFF	TGTGCCAGCAGTACCCCATGGGCAGGGGGGACCGGGGAGCTGTTTTTT
TRBD2	TRBV5-1	TRBJ2-7	-	CASSVGGTNEQYF	TGCGCCAGCAGCGTGGGAGGGACCAACGAGCAGTACTTC
-	TRBV20-1	TRBJ1-1	few	CSASPAGDNTEAFF	TGCAGTGCTAGCCCGGCAGGAGACAACACTGAAGCTTTCTTT
TRBD2	TRBV28	TRBJ2-7	many	CASSFRREPYEQYF	TGTGCCAGCAGTTTCCGGCGGGAGCCCTACGAGCAGTACTTC
-	TRBV7-2	TRBJ1-5	many	CASRAYSNQPQHF	TGTGCCAGCAGGGCCTATAGCAATCAGCCCCAGCATTTT
-	TRBV19	TRBJ1-2	-	CASSIGHSDGYTF	TGTGCCAGTAGTATAGGTCACAGCGATGGCTACACCTTC
-	TRBV28	TRBJ2-6	many	CASQDSYSGANVLTF	TGTGCCAGTCAGGACTCCTACTCTGGGGCCAACGTCCTGACTTTC
TRBD2	TRBV29-1	TRBJ2-3	many	CSVEGGVLEDTQYF	TGCAGCGTTGAGGGGGGGGTGTTGGAAGATACGCAGTATTTT
-	TRBV12-3/TRBV12-4	TRBJ1-5	many	CASSSTGGYQPQHF	TGTGCCAGCAGTTCCACCGGGGGCTATCAGCCCCAGCATTTT
-	TRBV6-1	TRBJ1-4	few	CASTTRPRGSNEKLFF	TGTGCCAGCACTACTCGCCCGCGGGGGTCTAATGAAAAACTGTTTTTT
TRBD2	TRBV20-1	TRBJ2-1	many	CSARDLAGGLVDEQFF	TGCAGTGCTAGAGATCTCGCGGGAGGCCTTGTGGATGAGCAGTTCTTC
-	TRBV27	TRBJ1-5	-	CASSLVGGGDSNQPQHF	TGTGCCAGCAGTTTAGTAGGAGGGGGGGATAGCAATCAGCCCCAGCATTTT
TRBD2	TRBV12-3/TRBV12-4	TRBJ2-4	-	CASNMGLAGGPFRTTLKNIQYF	TGTGCCAGCAATATGGGGCTAGCGGGAGGGCCGTTCAGGACGACACTCAAAAACATTCAGTACTTC
TRBD2	TRBV29-1	TRBJ2-1	-	CSVQTGLAETYNEQFF	TGCAGCGTCCAAACTGGACTAGCGGAGACCTACAATGAGCAGTTCTTC
-	TRBV10-2	TRBJ1-1	many	CASSEGMGPLGFF	TGCGCCAGCAGTGAGGGGATGGGGCCCTTGGGTTTCTTT
TRBD1	TRBV7-6	TRBJ2-7	-	CASSSGQGANYEQYF	TGTGCCAGCAGCTCAGGACAGGGGGCAAATTACGAGCAGTACTTC
-	TRBV7-6	TRBJ1-4	many	CASSRTVLGTIGEKLFF	TGTGCCAGCAGCCGCACGGTCCTGGGAACGATCGGTGAAAAACTGTTTTTT
TRBD1	TRBV28	TRBJ1-2	few	CASSLRDSYGYTF	TGTGCCAGCAGTCTACGGGACAGTTATGGCTACACCTTC
-	TRBV29-1	TRBJ2-4	few	CSVFGGKTKNIQYF	TGCAGCGTCTTCGGGGGTAAGACCAAAAACATTCAGTACTTC
-	TRBV6-2/TRBV6-3	TRBJ2-1	-	CASTGGTIKWNEQFF	TGTGCCAGCACGGGTGGGACAATAAAGTGGAATGAGCAGTTCTTC
-	TRBV5-1	TRBJ2-2	-	CASSLERVRDTGELFF	TGCGCCAGCAGCTTGGAACGGGTCAGGGACACCGGGGAGCTGTTTTTT
-	TRBV7-2	TRBJ1-6	many	CASSPQGVALYNSPLHF	TGTGCCAGCAGCCCCCAGGGAGTAGCACTCTATAATTCACCCCTCCACTTT
TRBD1	TRBV6-1	TRBJ2-7	many	CASSEVKGAGYEQYF	TGTGCCAGCAGTGAAGTAAAGGGGGCTGGCTACGAGCAGTACTTC